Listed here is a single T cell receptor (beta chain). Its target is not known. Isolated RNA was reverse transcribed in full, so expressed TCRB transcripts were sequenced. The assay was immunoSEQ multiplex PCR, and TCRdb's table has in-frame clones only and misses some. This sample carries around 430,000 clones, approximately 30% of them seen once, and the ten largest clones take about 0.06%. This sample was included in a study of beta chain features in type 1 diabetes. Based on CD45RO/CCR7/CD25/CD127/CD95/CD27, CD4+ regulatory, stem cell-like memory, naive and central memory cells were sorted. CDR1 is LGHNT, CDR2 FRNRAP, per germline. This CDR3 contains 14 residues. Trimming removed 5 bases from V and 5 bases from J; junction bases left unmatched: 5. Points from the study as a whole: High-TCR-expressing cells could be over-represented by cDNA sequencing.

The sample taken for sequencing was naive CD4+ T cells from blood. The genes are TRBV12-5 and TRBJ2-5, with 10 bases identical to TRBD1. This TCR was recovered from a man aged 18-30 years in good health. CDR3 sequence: CASGLGTGDETQYF. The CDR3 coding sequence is TGTGCTAGTGGTCTAGGGACAGGGGACGAGACCCAGTACTTC.